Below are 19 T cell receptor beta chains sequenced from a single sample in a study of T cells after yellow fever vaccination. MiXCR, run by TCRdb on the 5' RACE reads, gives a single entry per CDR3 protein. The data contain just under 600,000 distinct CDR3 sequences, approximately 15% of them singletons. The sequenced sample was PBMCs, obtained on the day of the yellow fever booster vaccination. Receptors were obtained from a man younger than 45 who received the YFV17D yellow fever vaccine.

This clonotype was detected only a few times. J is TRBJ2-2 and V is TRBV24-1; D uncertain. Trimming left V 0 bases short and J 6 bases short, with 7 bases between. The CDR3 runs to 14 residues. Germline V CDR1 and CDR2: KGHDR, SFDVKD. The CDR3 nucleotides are TGTGCCACCAGTGATTTGGCTGGATCCGGGGAGCTGTTTTTT. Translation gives CATSDLAGSGELFF.

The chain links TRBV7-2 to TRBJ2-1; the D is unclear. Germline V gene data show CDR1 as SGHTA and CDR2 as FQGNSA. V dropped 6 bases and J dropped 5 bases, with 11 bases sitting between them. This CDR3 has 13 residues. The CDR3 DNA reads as TGTGCCAGCAGTTCGACACCAAACAATGAGCAGTTCTTC. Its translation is CASSSTPNNEQFF.

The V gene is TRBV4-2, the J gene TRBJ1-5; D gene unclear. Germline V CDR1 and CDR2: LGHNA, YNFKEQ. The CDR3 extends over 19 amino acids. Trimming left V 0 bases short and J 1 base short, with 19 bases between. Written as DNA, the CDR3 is TGTGCCAGCAGCCAAGATCCCTTAGGGCAGTCTGGGAGCAATCAGCCCCAGCATTTT. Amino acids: CASSQDPLGQSGSNQPQHF.

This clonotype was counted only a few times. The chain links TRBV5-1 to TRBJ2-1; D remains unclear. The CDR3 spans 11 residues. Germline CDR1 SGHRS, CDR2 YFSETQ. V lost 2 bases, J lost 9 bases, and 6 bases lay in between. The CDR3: CASSFMGEQFF. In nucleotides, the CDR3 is TGCGCCAGCAGCTTCATGGGTGAGCAGTTCTTC.

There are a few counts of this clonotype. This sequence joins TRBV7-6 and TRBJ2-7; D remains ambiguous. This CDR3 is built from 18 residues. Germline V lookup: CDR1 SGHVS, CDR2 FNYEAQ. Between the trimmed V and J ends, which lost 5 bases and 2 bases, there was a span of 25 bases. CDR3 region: CASSPIVRRTRLTYEQYF. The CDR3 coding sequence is TGTGCCAGCAGCCCAATCGTTCGGCGAACCCGTCTTACCTACGAGCAGTACTTC.

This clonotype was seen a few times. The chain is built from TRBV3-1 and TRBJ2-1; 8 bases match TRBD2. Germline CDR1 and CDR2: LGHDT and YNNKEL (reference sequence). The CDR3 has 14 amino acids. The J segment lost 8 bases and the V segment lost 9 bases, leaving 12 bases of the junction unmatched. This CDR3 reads CARGLREGQDEQFF. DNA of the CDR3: TGTGCCAGAGGGCTACGGGAGGGCCAGGATGAGCAGTTCTTC.

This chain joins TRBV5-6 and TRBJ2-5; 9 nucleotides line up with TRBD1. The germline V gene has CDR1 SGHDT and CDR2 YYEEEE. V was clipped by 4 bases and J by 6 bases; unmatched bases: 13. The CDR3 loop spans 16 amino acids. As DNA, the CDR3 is TGTGCCAGCAGCCCAGTCTTGGGACAGGGTGGACAGACCCAGTACTTC. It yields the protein CASSPVLGQGGQTQYF.

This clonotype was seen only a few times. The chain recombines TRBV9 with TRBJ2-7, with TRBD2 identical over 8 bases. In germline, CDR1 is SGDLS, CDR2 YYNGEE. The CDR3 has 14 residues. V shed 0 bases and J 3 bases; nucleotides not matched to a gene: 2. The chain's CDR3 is CASSVAGLDYEQYF. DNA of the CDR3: TGTGCCAGCAGCGTAGCGGGACTAGACTACGAGCAGTACTTC.

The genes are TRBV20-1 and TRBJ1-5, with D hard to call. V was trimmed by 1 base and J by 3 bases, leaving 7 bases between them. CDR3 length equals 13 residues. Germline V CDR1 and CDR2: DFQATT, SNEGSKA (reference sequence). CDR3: CSARGRINQPQHF. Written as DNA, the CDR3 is TGCAGTGCTAGAGGACGAATCAATCAGCCCCAGCATTTT.

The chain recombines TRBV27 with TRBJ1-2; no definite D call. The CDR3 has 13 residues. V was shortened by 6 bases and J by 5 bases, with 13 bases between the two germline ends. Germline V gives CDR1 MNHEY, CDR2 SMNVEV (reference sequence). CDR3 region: CASSRPGSYGYTF. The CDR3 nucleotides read TGTGCCAGCAGCCGGCCGGGAAGTTATGGCTACACCTTC.

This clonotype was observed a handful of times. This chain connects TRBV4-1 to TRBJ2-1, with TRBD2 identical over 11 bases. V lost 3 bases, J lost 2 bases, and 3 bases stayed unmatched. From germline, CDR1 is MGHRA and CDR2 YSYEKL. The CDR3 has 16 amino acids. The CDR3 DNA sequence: TGCGCCAGCAGCCAGGCTAGCGGGAGGCCCTACAATGAGCAGTTCTTC. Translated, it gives CASSQASGRPYNEQFF.

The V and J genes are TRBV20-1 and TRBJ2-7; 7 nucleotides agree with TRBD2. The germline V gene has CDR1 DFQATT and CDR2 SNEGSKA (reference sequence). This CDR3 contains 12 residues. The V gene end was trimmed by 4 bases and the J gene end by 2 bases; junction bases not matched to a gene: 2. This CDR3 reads CSATSGAYEQYF. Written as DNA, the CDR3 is TGCAGTGCTACTAGCGGAGCCTACGAGCAGTACTTC.

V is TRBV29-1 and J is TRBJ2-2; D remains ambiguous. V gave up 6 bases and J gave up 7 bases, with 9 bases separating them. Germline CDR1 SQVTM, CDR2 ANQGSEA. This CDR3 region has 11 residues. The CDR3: CSVGNFGELFF. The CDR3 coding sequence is TGCAGCGTGGGGAATTTCGGGGAGCTGTTTTTT.

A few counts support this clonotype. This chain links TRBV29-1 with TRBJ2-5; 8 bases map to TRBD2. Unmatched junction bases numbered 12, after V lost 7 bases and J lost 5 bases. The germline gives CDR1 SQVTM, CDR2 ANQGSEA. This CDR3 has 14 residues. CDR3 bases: TGCAGCGCCCAAAGGCGGGAGGTCCGTGAGACCCAGTACTTC. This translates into CSAQRREVRETQYF.

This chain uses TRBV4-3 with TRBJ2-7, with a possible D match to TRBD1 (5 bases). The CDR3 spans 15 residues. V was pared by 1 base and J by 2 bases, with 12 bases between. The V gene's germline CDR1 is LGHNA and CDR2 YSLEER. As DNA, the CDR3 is TGCGCCAGCAGCCAAGCCTCCGACAGTACCTACGAGCAGTACTTC. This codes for CASSQASDSTYEQYF.

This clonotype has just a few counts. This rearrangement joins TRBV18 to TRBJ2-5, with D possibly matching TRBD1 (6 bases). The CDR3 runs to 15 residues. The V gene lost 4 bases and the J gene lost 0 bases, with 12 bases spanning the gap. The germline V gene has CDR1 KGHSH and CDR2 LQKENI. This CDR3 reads CASSRMGAYQETQYF. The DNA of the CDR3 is TGTGCCAGCTCACGGATGGGGGCGTACCAAGAGACCCAGTACTTC.

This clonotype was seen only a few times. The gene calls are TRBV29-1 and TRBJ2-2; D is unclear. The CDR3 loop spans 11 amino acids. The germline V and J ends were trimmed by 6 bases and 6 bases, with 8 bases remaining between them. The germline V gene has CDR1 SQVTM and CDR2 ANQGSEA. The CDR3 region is CSVRRSGELFF. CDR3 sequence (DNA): TGCAGCGTCCGCAGGTCCGGGGAGCTGTTTTTT.

CDR3 protein: CASMRTGHEKLFF. The CDR3 region has the DNA TGTGCCAGCATGAGGACAGGGCATGAAAAACTGTTTTTT. This chain uses TRBV28 with TRBJ1-4, with 8 bases fitting TRBD1. This CDR3 contains 13 residues. Looked up from germline, CDR1 is MDHEN and CDR2 is SYDVKM. V dropped 7 bases and J dropped 6; count of bases not matched to a gene: 4.

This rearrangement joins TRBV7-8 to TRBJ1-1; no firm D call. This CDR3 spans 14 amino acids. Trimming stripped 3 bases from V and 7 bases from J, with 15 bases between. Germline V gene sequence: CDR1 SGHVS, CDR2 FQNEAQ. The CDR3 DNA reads TGTGCCAGCAGCTTGGAAACAAGGTCAAGTGAAGCTTTCTTT. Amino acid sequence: CASSLETRSSEAFF. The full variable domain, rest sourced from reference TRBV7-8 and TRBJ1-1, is GAGVSQSPRYKVAKRGQDVALRCDPISGHVSLFWYQQALGQGPEFLTYFQNEAQLDKSGLPSDRFFAERPEGSVSTLKIQRTQQEDSAVYLCASSLETRSSEAFFGQGTRLTVV.